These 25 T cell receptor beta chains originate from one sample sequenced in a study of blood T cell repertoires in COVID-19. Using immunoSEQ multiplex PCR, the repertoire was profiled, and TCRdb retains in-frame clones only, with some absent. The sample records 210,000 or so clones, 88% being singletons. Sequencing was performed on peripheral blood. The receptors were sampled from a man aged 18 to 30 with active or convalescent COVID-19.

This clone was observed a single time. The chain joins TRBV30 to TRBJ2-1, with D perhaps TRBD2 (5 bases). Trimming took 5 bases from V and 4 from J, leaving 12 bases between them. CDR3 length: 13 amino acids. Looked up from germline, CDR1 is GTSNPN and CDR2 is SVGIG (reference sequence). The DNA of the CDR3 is TGTGCCTGGGCCGAGGACTCTTACAATGAGCAGTTCTTC. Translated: CAWAEDSYNEQFF.

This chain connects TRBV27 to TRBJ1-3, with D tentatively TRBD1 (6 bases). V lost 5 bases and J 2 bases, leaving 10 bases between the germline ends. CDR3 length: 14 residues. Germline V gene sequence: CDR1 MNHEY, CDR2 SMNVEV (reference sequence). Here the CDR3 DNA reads TGTGCCAGCAGTAAACAGGGAGCTGGAAACACCATATATTTT. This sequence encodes CASSKQGAGNTIYF.

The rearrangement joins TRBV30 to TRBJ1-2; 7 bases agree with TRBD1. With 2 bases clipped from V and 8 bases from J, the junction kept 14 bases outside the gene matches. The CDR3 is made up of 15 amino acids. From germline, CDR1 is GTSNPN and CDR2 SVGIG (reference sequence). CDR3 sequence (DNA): TGTGCCTGGAGTAATTCGAAAGGGGGCAGCTTGGGCTACACCTTC. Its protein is CAWSNSKGGSLGYTF.

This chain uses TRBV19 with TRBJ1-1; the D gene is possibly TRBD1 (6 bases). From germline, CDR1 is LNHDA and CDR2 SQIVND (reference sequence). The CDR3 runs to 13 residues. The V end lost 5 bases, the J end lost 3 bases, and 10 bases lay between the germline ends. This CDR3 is CASSPQGHTEAFF. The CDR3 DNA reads TGTGCCAGTAGTCCGCAGGGGCACACTGAAGCTTTCTTT.

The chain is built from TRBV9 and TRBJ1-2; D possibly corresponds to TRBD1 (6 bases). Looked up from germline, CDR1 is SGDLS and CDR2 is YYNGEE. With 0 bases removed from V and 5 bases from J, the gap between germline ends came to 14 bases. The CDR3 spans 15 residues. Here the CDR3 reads CASSVEPAGDYGYTF. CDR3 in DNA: TGTGCCAGCAGCGTAGAGCCCGCAGGGGATTATGGCTACACCTTC.

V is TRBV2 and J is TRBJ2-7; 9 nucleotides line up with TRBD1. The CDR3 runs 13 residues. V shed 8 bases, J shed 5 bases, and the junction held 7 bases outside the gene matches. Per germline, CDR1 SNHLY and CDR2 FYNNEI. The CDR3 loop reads CASQDRGDNEQYF. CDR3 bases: TGTGCCAGCCAGGACAGGGGCGACAACGAGCAGTACTTC. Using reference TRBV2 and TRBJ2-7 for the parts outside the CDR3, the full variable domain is EPEVTQTPSHQVTQMGQEVILRCVPISNHLYFYWYRQILGQKVEFLVSFYNNEISEKSEIFDDQFSVERPDGSNFTLKIRSTKLEDSAMYFCASQDRGDNEQYFGPGTRLTVT.

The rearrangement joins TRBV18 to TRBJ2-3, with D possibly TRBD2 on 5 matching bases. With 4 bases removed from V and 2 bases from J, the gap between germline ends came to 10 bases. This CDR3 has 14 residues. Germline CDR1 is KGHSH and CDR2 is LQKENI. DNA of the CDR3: TGTGCCAGCTCACGGGTCGGGGTCACAGATACGCAGTATTTT. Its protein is CASSRVGVTDTQYF.

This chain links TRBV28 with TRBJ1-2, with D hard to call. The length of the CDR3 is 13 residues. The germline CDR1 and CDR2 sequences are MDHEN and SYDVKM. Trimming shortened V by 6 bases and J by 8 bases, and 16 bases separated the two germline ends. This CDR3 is CASSLATGRGYTF. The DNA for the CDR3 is TGTGCCAGCAGCCTAGCAACGGGAAGGGGCTACACCTTC.

For the CDR3, the DNA is TGTGCCAGCCCTTCCGGGACGGTGAGACGGGAGGCATGCACAGATACGCAGTATTTT. The encoded protein is CASPSGTVRREACTDTQYF. The chain joins TRBV6-7 to TRBJ2-3; 7 positions agree with TRBD2. TRBV6-7 is classed as an ORF, of uncertain function. The CDR3 totals 19 residues. With V trimmed by 8 bases and J by 1 base, 21 bases remained unmatched.

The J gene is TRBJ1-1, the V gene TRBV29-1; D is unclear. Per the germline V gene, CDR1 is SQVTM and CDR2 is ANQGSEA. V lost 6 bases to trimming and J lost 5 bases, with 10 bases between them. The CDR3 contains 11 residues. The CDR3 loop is CSVLVWTEAFF. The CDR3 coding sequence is TGCAGCGTCCTAGTTTGGACTGAAGCTTTCTTT. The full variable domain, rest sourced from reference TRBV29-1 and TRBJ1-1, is SAVISQKPSRDICQRGTSLTIQCQVDSQVTMMFWYRQQPGQSLTLIATANQGSEATYESGFVIDKFPISRPNLTFSTLTVSNMSPEDSSIYLCSVLVWTEAFFGQGTRLTVV.

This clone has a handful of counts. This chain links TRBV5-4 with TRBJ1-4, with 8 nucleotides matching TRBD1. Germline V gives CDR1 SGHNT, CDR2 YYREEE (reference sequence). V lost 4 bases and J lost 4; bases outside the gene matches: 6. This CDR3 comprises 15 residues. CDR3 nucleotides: TGTGCCAGCAGCGAGCCGGGACAGGTTAATGAAAAACTGTTTTTT. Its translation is CASSEPGQVNEKLFF.

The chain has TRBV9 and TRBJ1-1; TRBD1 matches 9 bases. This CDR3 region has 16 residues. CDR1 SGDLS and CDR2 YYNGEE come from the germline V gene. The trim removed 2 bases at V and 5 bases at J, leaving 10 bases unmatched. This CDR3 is CASSVGEGQGGTEAFF. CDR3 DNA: TGTGCCAGCAGCGTGGGAGAGGGACAGGGCGGGACTGAAGCTTTCTTT. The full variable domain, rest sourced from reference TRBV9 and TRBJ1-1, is DSGVTQTPKHLITATGQRVTLRCSPRSGDLSVYWYQQSLDQGLQFLIQYYNGEERAKGNILERFSAQQFPDLHSELNLSSLELGDSALYFCASSVGEGQGGTEAFFGQGTRLTVV.

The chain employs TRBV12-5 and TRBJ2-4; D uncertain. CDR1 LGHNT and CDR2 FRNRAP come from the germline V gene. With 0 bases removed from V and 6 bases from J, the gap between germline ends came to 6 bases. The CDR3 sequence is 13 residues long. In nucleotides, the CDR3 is TGTGCTAGTGGTTTGGTCTACCCAAACATTCAGTACTTC. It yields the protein CASGLVYPNIQYF.

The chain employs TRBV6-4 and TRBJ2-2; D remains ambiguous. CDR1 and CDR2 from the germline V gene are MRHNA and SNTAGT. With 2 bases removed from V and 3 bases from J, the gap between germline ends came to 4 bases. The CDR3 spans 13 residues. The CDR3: CASSDLYTGELFF. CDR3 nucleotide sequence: TGTGCCAGCAGTGACCTATACACCGGGGAGCTGTTTTTT.

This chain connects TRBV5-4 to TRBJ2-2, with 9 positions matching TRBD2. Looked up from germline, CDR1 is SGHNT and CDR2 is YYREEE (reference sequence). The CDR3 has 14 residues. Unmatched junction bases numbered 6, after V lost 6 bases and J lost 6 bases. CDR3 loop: CASIAGGPAGELFF. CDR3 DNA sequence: TGTGCCAGCATTGCGGGAGGGCCGGCCGGGGAGCTGTTTTTT.

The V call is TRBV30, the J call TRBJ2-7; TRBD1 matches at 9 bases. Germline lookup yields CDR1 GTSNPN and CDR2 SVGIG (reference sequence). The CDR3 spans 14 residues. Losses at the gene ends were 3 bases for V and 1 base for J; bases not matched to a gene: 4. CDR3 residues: CAWSPGQGSYEQYF. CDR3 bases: TGTGCCTGGAGCCCGGGACAGGGTTCCTACGAGCAGTACTTC.

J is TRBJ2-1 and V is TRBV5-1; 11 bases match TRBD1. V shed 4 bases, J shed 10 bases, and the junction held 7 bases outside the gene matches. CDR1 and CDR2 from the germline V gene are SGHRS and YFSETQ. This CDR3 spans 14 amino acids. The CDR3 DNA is TGCGCCAGCAGCGCAGGACAGGGGGCGGCCGAGCAGTTCTTC. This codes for CASSAGQGAAEQFF. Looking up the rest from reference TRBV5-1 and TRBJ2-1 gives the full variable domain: KAGVTQTPRYLIKTRGQQVTLSCSPISGHRSVSWYQQTPGQGLQFLFEYFSETQRNKGNFPGRFSGRQFSNSRSEMNVSTLELGDSALYLCASSAGQGAAEQFFGPGTRLTVL.

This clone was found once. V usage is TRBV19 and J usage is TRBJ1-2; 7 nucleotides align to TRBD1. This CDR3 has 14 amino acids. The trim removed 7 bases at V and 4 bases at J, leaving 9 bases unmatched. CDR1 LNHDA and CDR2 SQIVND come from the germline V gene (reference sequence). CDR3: CASTRTGSLYGYTF. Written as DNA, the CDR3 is TGTGCCAGTACCCGGACAGGAAGTCTCTATGGCTACACCTTC.

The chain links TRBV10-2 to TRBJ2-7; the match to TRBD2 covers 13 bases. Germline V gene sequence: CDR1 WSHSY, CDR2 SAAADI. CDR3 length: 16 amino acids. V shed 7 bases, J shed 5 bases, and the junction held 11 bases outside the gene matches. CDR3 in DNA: TGCGCCAGCACCGAGCGTGCGACTAGCGGGAGGCACGAGCAGTACTTC. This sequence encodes CASTERATSGRHEQYF.

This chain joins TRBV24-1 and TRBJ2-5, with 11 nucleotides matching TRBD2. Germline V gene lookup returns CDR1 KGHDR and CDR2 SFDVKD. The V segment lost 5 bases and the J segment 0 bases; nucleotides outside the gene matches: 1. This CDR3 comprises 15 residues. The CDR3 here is CATSASGRYQETQYF. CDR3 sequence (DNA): TGTGCCACCAGTGCTAGCGGGAGGTACCAAGAGACCCAGTACTTC.

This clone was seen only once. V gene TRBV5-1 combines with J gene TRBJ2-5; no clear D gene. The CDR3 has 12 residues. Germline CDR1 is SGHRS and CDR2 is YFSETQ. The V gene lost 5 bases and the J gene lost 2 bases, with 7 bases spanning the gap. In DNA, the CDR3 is TGCGCCAGCAGTTTCTATCAAGAGACCCAGTACTTC. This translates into CASSFYQETQYF.

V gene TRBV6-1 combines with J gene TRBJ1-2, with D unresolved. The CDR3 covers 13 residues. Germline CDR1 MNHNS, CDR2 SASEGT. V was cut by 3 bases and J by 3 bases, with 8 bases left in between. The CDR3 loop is CASSESGDYGYTF. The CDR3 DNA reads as TGTGCCAGCAGTGAGTCTGGAGACTATGGCTACACCTTC.

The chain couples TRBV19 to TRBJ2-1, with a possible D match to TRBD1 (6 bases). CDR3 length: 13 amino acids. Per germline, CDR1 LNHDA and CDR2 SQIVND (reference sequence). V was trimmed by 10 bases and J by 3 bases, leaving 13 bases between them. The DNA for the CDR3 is TGTGCCACCAGGGGCCATATCTACAATGAGCAGTTCTTC. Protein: CATRGHIYNEQFF. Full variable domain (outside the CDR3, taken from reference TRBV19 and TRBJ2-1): DGGITQSPKYLFRKEGQNVTLSCEQNLNHDAMYWYRQDPGQGLRLIYYSQIVNDFQKGDIAEGYSVSREKKESFPLTVTSAQKNPTAFYLCATRGHIYNEQFFGPGTRLTVL.

Written as DNA, the CDR3 is TGTGCCAGCTCACCCACAGGGGCCAACACTGAAGCTTTCTTT. This gives the protein CASSPTGANTEAFF. The V call is TRBV18, the J call TRBJ1-1; 7 bases map to TRBD1. There are 14 residues in the CDR3. Germline lookup yields CDR1 KGHSH and CDR2 LQKENI. After removal of 3 bases from V and 2 bases from J, the junction contained 3 bases not matched to a gene.

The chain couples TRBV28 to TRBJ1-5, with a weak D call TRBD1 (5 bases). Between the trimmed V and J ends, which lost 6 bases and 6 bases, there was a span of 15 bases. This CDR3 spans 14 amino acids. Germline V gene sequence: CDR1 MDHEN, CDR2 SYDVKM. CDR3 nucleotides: TGTGCCAGCAGCCGAACAGGTTTCTCTCAGCCCCAGCATTTT. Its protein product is CASSRTGFSQPQHF.